This T cell receptor beta chain was sequenced for a study of CD8+CD57+ T cells in acquired aplastic anemia. Whole-study results and caveats: Levels of CD8+ Simpson's diversity were not significantly distinct in patients versus controls.

According to the study, genomic DNA was the template for TCR beta VDJ and CDR3 profiling. TCRdb itself ran the reads through MiXCR, one entry per CDR3 protein. The sample shows 310,000 or so distinct CDR3 sequences, 56% of them seen only once. J gave up 3 bases and V 5 bases, and 7 bases lay outside the gene matches. This CDR3 is built from 16 residues. The germline gives CDR1 SGHVS, CDR2 FQNEAQ. About this clonotype: Antigen: not known.

CD8+CD57+ cell expansion had been shown by flow cytometry in patients chosen for sequencing. Blood sampling was performed on the patients, and none of them had received therapy by then. The origin of this receptor is a human donor with aplastic anemia. The rearrangement uses TRBV7-8 and TRBJ2-7, with 13 bases that match TRBD2. Sequencing was performed on sorted CD4+, CD8+, or CD8+CD57+ T cells (not recorded which) from PBMCs. The CDR3 DNA follows: TGTGCCAGCAGCCGCACTAGCGGGGGGGATTACTACGAGCAGTACTTC. Its protein product is CASSRTSGGDYYEQYF.